This entry lists 16 T cell receptor beta chains sequenced from one sample in a study of blood T cell repertoires in COVID-19. Assay used: immunoSEQ multiplex PCR; TCRdb lists only in-frame clones, some missing. The sample consists of tens of thousands of clones, approximately 88% of them appearing once. Source material: peripheral blood. These receptors all come from a man aged 45-65 years with COVID-19, enrolled during active disease.

This clone was seen a single time. The chain joins TRBV19 to TRBJ1-3; D unclear. Germline CDR1 LNHDA, CDR2 SQIVND (reference sequence). The CDR3 loop spans 16 amino acids. Trimming shortened V by 4 bases and J by 2 bases, and 15 bases separated the two germline ends. The CDR3 protein is CASSRVAGLAGNTIYF. In DNA form, the CDR3 reads TGTGCCAGTAGTAGAGTCGCCGGTCTGGCTGGAAACACCATATATTTT.

CDR3 in DNA: TGTGCCAGCAGTTTATACCCGGGGGGGAACATTCAGTACTTC. Encoded protein: CASSLYPGGNIQYF. The chain is built from TRBV27 and TRBJ2-4; 8 positions match TRBD2. Germline-derived CDR1 and CDR2 are MNHEY and SMNVEV (reference sequence). This CDR3 has 14 residues. V trimming: 1 base; J trimming: 7 bases; junction bases outside the gene matches: 3.

V and J are TRBV6-2 or TRBV6-3 and TRBJ1-2; D call uncertain. Per the germline V gene, CDR1 is MNHEY and CDR2 is SVGEGT. Deletions cut 0 bases from V and 5 bases from J, with 13 bases between. CDR3 length: 15 amino acids. The CDR3 loop is CASSYSTYGVYGYTF. In DNA form, the CDR3 reads TGTGCCAGCAGTTACTCGACTTACGGGGTATATGGCTACACCTTC.

This clone has a single count. The chain carries TRBV11-3 and TRBJ2-2, with a possible D match to TRBD2 (6 bases). CDR3 length: 16 amino acids. V dropped 5 bases and J dropped 2 bases, with 15 bases sitting between them. Germline values: CDR1 SGHNT, CDR2 YENEEA. The chain's CDR3 is CASSSNGGSNTGELFF. The CDR3 DNA follows: TGTGCCAGCAGCAGCAACGGGGGATCTAACACCGGGGAGCTGTTTTTT. Using reference TRBV11-3 and TRBJ2-2 for the parts outside the CDR3, the full variable domain is EAGVVQSPRYKIIEKKQPVAFWCNPISGHNTLYWYLQNLGQGPELLIRYENEEAVDDSQLPKDRFSAERLKGVDSTLKIQPAELGDSAVYLCASSSNGGSNTGELFFGEGSRLTVL.

This chain links TRBV5-8 with TRBJ1-4; TRBD1 matches at 9 bases. The CDR3 length is 14 residues. J gave up 6 bases and V 3 bases, and 3 bases lay outside the gene matches. Germline lookup yields CDR1 SGHTS and CDR2 YDEGEE. The CDR3 reads CASSWDRVDEKLFF. CDR3 DNA sequence: TGTGCCAGCAGCTGGGACAGGGTGGATGAAAAACTGTTTTTT.

CDR3 DNA: TGTGCCAGCATAAGTGGAGGACAGGGGCTTTATTCACCCCTCCACTTT. Translation gives CASISGGQGLYSPLHF. The V call is TRBV2, the J call TRBJ1-6; 9 nucleotides agree with TRBD1. The V and J ends lost 7 bases and 8 bases, in that order; junction bases with no gene match: 12. Germline V gives CDR1 SNHLY, CDR2 FYNNEI. CDR3 length: 16 residues.

This chain joins TRBV10-3 and TRBJ2-2, with D maybe TRBD1 (6 bases). V was shortened by 3 bases and J by 5 bases, with 10 bases between the two germline ends. This CDR3 has 14 residues. The germline V gene encodes CDR1 ENHRY and CDR2 SYGVKD. The CDR3 region is CAISEKQGTGELFF. Here the CDR3 DNA reads TGTGCCATCAGTGAAAAACAGGGTACCGGGGAGCTGTTTTTT.

The rearrangement joins TRBV2 to TRBJ1-5; possible D gene TRBD1, 6 bases. Trimming left V 4 bases short and J 1 base short, with 11 bases between. This CDR3 spans 15 amino acids. Germline V gene data show CDR1 as SNHLY and CDR2 as FYNNEI. The CDR3 DNA reads as TGTGCCAGCAGTGCGGACAGCCTAAGCAATCAGCCCCAGCATTTT. Translated: CASSADSLSNQPQHF. The full variable domain, rest sourced from reference TRBV2 and TRBJ1-5, is EPEVTQTPSHQVTQMGQEVILRCVPISNHLYFYWYRQILGQKVEFLVSFYNNEISEKSEIFDDQFSVERPDGSNFTLKIRSTKLEDSAMYFCASSADSLSNQPQHFGDGTRLSIL.

The chain joins TRBV12-3 or TRBV12-4 to TRBJ2-1; a possible D gene is TRBD2 (6 bases). Deletions cut 5 bases from V and 5 bases from J, with 10 bases between. There are 13 residues in the CDR3. For the CDR3, the DNA is TGTGCCAGCAGTCCCCGCGGGGACAATGAGCAGTTCTTC. Translating gives CASSPRGDNEQFF.

The genes are TRBV18 and TRBJ1-1; 9 bases fit TRBD1. The germline V gene encodes CDR1 KGHSH and CDR2 LQKENI. The CDR3 has 14 residues. V shed 7 bases, J shed 5 bases, and the junction held 8 bases outside the gene matches. Here the CDR3 DNA reads TGTGCCAGCTTCTTAGACAGGGGGAGGACTGAAGCTTTCTTT. It is translated as CASFLDRGRTEAFF.

This chain joins TRBV9 and TRBJ1-4; 8 bases agree with TRBD1. CDR1 is SGDLS, CDR2 YYNGEE, per germline. The CDR3 has 16 amino acids. The V gene end was trimmed by 0 bases and the J gene end by 5 bases; junction bases not matched to a gene: 6. The CDR3: CASSVGQGAYNEKLFF. DNA for the CDR3: TGTGCCAGCAGCGTAGGCCAGGGGGCTTACAATGAAAAACTGTTTTTT.

This clone was recorded a few times. The V and J genes are TRBV3-1 (or the pseudogene TRBV3-2) and TRBJ2-7; TRBD1 aligns across 10 bases. The ends lost 4 bases at V and 2 bases at J; junction bases unmatched: 8. The germline gives CDR1 LGHDT, CDR2 YNNKEL (reference sequence). The CDR3 runs 16 residues. The CDR3 sequence is CASSLDRGLGTYEQYF. The CDR3 DNA sequence: TGTGCCAGCAGCCTTGACAGGGGGCTGGGGACCTACGAGCAGTACTTC.

This chain links TRBV19 with TRBJ2-1, with D possibly TRBD1 on 5 matching bases. CDR3 size: 14 residues. The germline V gene has CDR1 LNHDA and CDR2 SQIVND (reference sequence). Trimming cost V 4 bases and J 9 bases, with 16 bases left between them. In DNA form, the CDR3 reads TGTGCCAGTAGTAGGTCCCCAGGGCTAGGTGAGCAGTTCTTC. Translation gives CASSRSPGLGEQFF.

This chain links TRBV5-6 with TRBJ2-7; possible D gene TRBD2, 7 bases. V was trimmed by 4 bases and J by 6 bases, leaving 20 bases between them. Per the germline V gene, CDR1 is SGHDT and CDR2 is YYEEEE. There are 15 residues in the CDR3. CDR3 protein: CASSNLGGGLLEQYF. The CDR3 coding sequence is TGTGCCAGCAGCAACTTAGGGGGGGGGCTCCTCGAGCAGTACTTC.

The V gene is TRBV5-6, the J gene TRBJ2-2; the D gene is possibly TRBD2 (6 bases). The CDR3 is 13 residues long. V was cut by 0 bases and J by 6 bases, with 6 bases left in between. Germline CDR1 and CDR2: SGHDT and YYEEEE. The CDR3 nucleotides are TGTGCCAGCAGCTTGGGGGGGGCCGGGGAGCTGTTTTTT. This sequence encodes CASSLGGAGELFF.

This CDR3 is CAATGDYNSPLHF. Here the CDR3 DNA reads TGTGCCGCCACAGGAGACTATAATTCACCCCTCCACTTT. The chain has TRBV30 and TRBJ1-6, with a possible D match to TRBD1 (5 bases). Germline CDR1 reads GTSNPN; CDR2 reads SVGIG (reference sequence). Deletions cut 8 bases from V and 3 bases from J, with 11 bases between. This CDR3 spans 13 amino acids.